These T cell receptor beta chains were read from a single sample in a study of T cells expressing NK-cell markers. From its re-call of the 5' RACE reads, TCRdb lists each CDR3 protein once, without DNA. In all, the sample yields about 410,000 distinct CDR3 sequences. Sequencing input: blood T cells: a sorted CD56 or NKG2C T cell subset, CD4+ or CD8+ T cells, or bulk PBMC T cells (not recorded which). These receptors were taken from a woman aged 45-59 years in good health. Both conserved end residues are part of each CDR3. Fields, in order: V gene, J gene, CDR3 protein.

TRBV20-1,TRBJ2-7,CSAPGQSTHEQYF
TRBV12-3/TRBV12-4,TRBJ2-1,CASNSRNEQFF
TRBV21-1,TRBJ1-2,CASSTNRRGYTF
TRBV15,TRBJ2-5,CATGSGGKETQYF
TRBV5-1,TRBJ1-1,CASSFRGAALNTEAFF
TRBV5-1,TRBJ2-5,CASSLETSGRRETQYF
TRBV6-1,TRBJ2-3,CASSRTGSADTQYF
TRBV24-1,TRBJ2-1,CATSDQPGLAGDNEQFF
TRBV10-3,TRBJ2-2,CAISDVSANTGELFF
TRBV7-2,TRBJ2-3,CASSLGYSRSTDTQYF
TRBV12-3/TRBV12-4,TRBJ2-7,CASSFGTSAEQYF
TRBV14,TRBJ2-2,CASSLRTSGSSNTGELFF
TRBV12-5,TRBJ1-3,CASGLGGTGPGNTIYF
TRBV12-3/TRBV12-4,TRBJ1-1,CASSFGGTEAFF
TRBV4-1,TRBJ2-1,CASSQTPNNEQFF
TRBV5-1,TRBJ2-5,CASSLGQNTYQETQYF
TRBV10-3,TRBJ1-1,CAISVREGNTEAFF
TRBV5-5,TRBJ2-1,CASSVRTSVEQFF
TRBV30,TRBJ2-2,CAWSVLPKAYNTGELFF
TRBV27,TRBJ1-2,CASSRGSYGYTF
TRBV14,TRBJ2-5,CASSQDTSGRAFETQYF
TRBV24-1,TRBJ2-1,CATSKKGLAAIPPSYNEQFF
TRBV29-1,TRBJ2-1,CSVDLLGQGQFF
TRBV12-3/TRBV12-4,TRBJ2-7,CASRNSGKAFHEQYF
TRBV27,TRBJ1-2,CASSQLIPMGHYGYTF
TRBV3-1,TRBJ2-3,CASSPGQAASTDTQYF
TRBV7-2,TRBJ2-5,CASSSAMGPQYF
TRBV27,TRBJ1-1,CASSRTDGAEAFF
TRBV5-1,TRBJ1-1,CASSLASGVWTEAFF
TRBV5-1,TRBJ1-5,CASSLGDSFNQPQHF
TRBV7-2,TRBJ2-3,CAEKSVLGLRTDTQYF
TRBV6-2/TRBV6-3,TRBJ2-5,CASILTGGPFQTQYF
TRBV29-1,TRBJ2-1,CSALPQASYNEQFF
TRBV4-1,TRBJ2-6,CASSQGVAGVSGANVLTF
TRBV12-3/TRBV12-4,TRBJ2-5,CASSSRTGVAQYF
TRBV10-2,TRBJ2-3,CASRQQGPTDTQYF
TRBV7-2,TRBJ2-1,CASSLGRRLYNEQFF
TRBV12-3/TRBV12-4,TRBJ2-7,CASHERNEQYF
TRBV9,TRBJ2-7,CASSRTSGSFEQYF
TRBV5-1,TRBJ2-1,CASSKTSGGTNEFF
TRBV5-1,TRBJ2-1,CASSAGLAGLLFF
TRBV4-1,TRBJ2-7,CASSQDLRPVYYEQYF
TRBV12-3/TRBV12-4,TRBJ2-1,CASSPGTSGHYEQFF
TRBV20-1,TRBJ1-2,CSAIKGTAYGYTF
TRBV4-1,TRBJ2-3,CASSRMTGSTDTQYF
TRBV4-2,TRBJ2-1,CASSQEASDSYNEQFF
TRBV5-1,TRBJ2-2,CASSLDGTGGSTGELFF
TRBV11-2,TRBJ2-5,CASRNSGMEETQYF